These 12 T cell receptor beta chains came from one sample sequenced in a study of T cell responses to AZD1222 COVID-19 vaccine (TCRdb year 2021). The library was obtained by the immunoSEQ multiplex PCR assay. Entries here come from immuneACCESS through TCRdb and include only in-frame sequences with V and J called. Some clones fail to appear in such tables; in the studies checked, an unresolved V gene covers under half of the shortfall, and the cause of the remainder is unknown. The sample table lists 130,000 or so clones, 80% to 90% of them with a count of one. The ten largest clonotypes hold 2.9% of the sample. What this sample's time point label stands for: baseline before first vaccination. The specimen comprised peripheral blood, sampled on day 0 of AZD1222 vaccination. These receptors were obtained from an adult in good health.

The genes are TRBV5-1 and TRBJ2-7; 8 bases map to TRBD1. With V trimmed by 2 bases and J by 2 bases, 3 bases remained unmatched. This CDR3 region has 14 residues. Germline V gene lookup returns CDR1 SGHRS and CDR2 YFSETQ. The CDR3 loop is CASSFGTGTYEQYF. The DNA of the CDR3 is TGCGCCAGCAGCTTCGGGACAGGAACCTACGAGCAGTACTTC.

This clone was seen once. This chain connects TRBV11-1 to TRBJ2-7; perhaps D is TRBD1 or TRBD2 (6 bases each). Germline V gene lookup returns CDR1 SGHAT and CDR2 FQDESV (reference sequence). The CDR3 length is 15 residues. V lost 1 base and J lost 5, with 15 bases in between. CDR3 amino acids: CASSLGRGRNHEQYF. The DNA of the CDR3 is TGTGCCAGCAGCTTAGGGAGGGGGAGGAATCACGAGCAGTACTTC.

This clone was found once. This sequence joins TRBV3-1 (or the pseudogene TRBV3-2) and TRBJ1-3; 11 nucleotides align to TRBD1. Unmatched junction bases numbered 7, after V lost 3 bases and J lost 3 bases. Per germline, CDR1 LGHDT and CDR2 YNNKEL (reference sequence). The CDR3 loop spans 17 amino acids. The CDR3 protein is CASSQFRTGGDGNTIYF. DNA of the CDR3: TGTGCCAGCAGCCAGTTTAGGACAGGGGGCGATGGAAACACCATATATTTT.

V and J are TRBV4-1 and TRBJ1-3; D remains unclear. Trimming took 4 bases from V and 2 from J, leaving 12 bases between them. CDR3 size: 15 residues. Germline V gene sequence: CDR1 MGHRA, CDR2 YSYEKL. Here the CDR3 DNA reads TGCGCCAGCAGCCGGAGAGAGCGAGCTGGAAACACCATATATTTT. Amino acid sequence: CASSRRERAGNTIYF.

This chain joins TRBV4-2 and TRBJ2-1, with D tentatively TRBD2 (5 bases). Per germline, CDR1 LGHNA and CDR2 YNFKEQ. Trimming pared 5 bases from V and 0 bases from J, leaving 17 bases between. There are 17 residues in the CDR3. The CDR3 is CASSEIIGVSSYNEQFF. The CDR3 DNA reads as TGTGCCAGCAGCGAAATTATCGGGGTAAGCTCCTACAATGAGCAGTTCTTC.

The chain joins TRBV5-5 to TRBJ2-7; unclear D gene. CDR3 length: 14 amino acids. Per germline, CDR1 SGHKS and CDR2 YYEKEE (reference sequence). V was trimmed by 0 bases and J by 3 bases, leaving 10 bases between them. The CDR3 loop reads CASSLGSFLYEQYF. CDR3 sequence (DNA): TGTGCCAGCAGCTTGGGCAGCTTCCTCTACGAGCAGTACTTC.

This chain links TRBV2 with TRBJ1-2, with a weak D call TRBD1 (5 bases). V was cut by 6 bases and J by 4 bases, with 15 bases left in between. CDR1 is SNHLY, CDR2 FYNNEI, per germline. This CDR3 spans 14 amino acids. CDR3 nucleotide sequence: TGTGCCAGCAGCGGCAGGGTTGTCGGCTATGGCTACACCTTC. The encoded protein is CASSGRVVGYGYTF.

This chain joins TRBV25-1 and TRBJ2-3, with no clear D. Trimming took 5 bases from V and 6 from J, leaving 9 bases between them. The germline V gene encodes CDR1 MGHDK and CDR2 SYGVNS. The CDR3 totals 12 residues. DNA of the CDR3: TGTGCCAGCAGTCCCAGTGGGGATACGCAGTATTTT. It specifies CASSPSGDTQYF.

The chain couples TRBV28 to TRBJ1-4, with 7 bases matching TRBD1. This CDR3 region has 16 residues. Germline V gene sequence: CDR1 MDHEN, CDR2 SYDVKM. J gave up 0 bases and V 5 bases, and 6 bases lay outside the gene matches. The CDR3 loop is CASSGTGEATNEKLFF. In DNA, the CDR3 is TGTGCCAGCAGTGGAACAGGGGAGGCAACTAATGAAAAACTGTTTTTT.

This clone was picked up one time. The chain links TRBV6-5 to TRBJ2-7, with D perhaps TRBD1 (6 bases). CDR1 and CDR2 from the germline V gene are MNHEY and SVGAGI. Trimming shortened V by 5 bases and J by 3 bases, and 14 bases separated the two germline ends. This CDR3 has 14 amino acids. CDR3 in amino acids: CASSPWTANYEQYF. In nucleotides, the CDR3 is TGTGCCAGCAGTCCCTGGACAGCTAACTACGAGCAGTACTTC.

CDR3 in DNA: TGTGCCAGCAGTCCCTGGGCGGACTCCTATAATTCACCCCTCCACTTT. This gives the protein CASSPWADSYNSPLHF. The V and J genes are TRBV27 and TRBJ1-6; D is undetermined. The CDR3 length is 16 residues. CDR1 is MNHEY, CDR2 SMNVEV, per germline (reference sequence). The V end lost 5 bases, the J end lost 0 bases, and 11 bases lay between the germline ends.

The V gene is TRBV3-1 (or the pseudogene TRBV3-2), the J gene TRBJ2-5; D ambiguous. CDR3 length: 17 residues. V lost 2 bases, J lost 0 bases, and 16 bases lay in between. Per the germline V gene, CDR1 is LGHDT and CDR2 is YNNKEL (reference sequence). The DNA for the CDR3 is TGTGCCAGCAGCCAAAATCCGACCCGTGGGTACCAAGAGACCCAGTACTTC. This translates into CASSQNPTRGYQETQYF.